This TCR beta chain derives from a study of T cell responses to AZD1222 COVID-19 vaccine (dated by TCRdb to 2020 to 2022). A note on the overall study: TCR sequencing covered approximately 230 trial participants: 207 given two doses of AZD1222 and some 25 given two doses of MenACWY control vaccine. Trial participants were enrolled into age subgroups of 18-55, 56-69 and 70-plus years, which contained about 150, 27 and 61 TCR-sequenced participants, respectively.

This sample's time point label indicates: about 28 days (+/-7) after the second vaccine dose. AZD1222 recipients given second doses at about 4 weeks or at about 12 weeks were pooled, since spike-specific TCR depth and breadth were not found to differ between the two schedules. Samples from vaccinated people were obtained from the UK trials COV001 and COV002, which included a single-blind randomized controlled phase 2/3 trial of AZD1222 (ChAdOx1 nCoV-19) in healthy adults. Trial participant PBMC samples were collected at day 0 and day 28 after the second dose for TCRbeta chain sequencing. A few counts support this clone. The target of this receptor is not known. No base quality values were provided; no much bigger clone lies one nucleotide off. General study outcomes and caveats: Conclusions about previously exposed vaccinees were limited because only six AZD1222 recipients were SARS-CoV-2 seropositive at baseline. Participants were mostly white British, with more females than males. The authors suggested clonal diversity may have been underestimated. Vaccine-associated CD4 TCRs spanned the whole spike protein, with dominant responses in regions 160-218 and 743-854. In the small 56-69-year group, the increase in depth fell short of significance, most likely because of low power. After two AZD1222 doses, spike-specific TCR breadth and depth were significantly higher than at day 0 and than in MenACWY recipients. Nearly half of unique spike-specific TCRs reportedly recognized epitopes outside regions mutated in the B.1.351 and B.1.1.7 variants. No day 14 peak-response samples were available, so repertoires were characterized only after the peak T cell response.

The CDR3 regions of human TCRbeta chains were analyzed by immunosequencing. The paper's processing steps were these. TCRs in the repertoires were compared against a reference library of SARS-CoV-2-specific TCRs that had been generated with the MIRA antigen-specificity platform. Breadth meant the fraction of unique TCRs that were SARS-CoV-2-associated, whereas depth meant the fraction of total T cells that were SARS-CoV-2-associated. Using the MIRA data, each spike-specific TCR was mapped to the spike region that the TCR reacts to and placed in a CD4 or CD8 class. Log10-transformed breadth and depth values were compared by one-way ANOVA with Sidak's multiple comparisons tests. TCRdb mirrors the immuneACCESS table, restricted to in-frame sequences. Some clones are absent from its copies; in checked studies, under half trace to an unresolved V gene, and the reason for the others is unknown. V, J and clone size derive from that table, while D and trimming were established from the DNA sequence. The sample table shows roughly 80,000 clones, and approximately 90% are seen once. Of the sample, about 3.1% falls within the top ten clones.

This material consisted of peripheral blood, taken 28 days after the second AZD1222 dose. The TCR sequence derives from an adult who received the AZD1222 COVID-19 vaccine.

The CDR3 protein: CASSASGTTNEKLFF. The nucleotide sequence is TGTGCCAGCAGCGCCAGTGGAACAACTAATGAAAAACTGTTTTTT. The chain joins TRBV6-5 to TRBJ1-4; no D gene can be assigned with confidence. The V end loses 6 bases and the J end loses 0 bases, and a stretch of 11 bases separates them. The CDR3 covers 15 residues, taking in both the cysteine and the phenylalanine. Only the CDR3 part of the read is kept: 45 bases, read in frame from the first base. From a lookup of the germline V gene, CDR1 and CDR2 are MNHEY and SVGAGI.